The rows below give T cell receptor beta chains drawn from one sample of a study of T-cell memory formation after mild COVID-19. TCRdb re-called the 5' RACE reads with MiXCR, one entry per CDR3 protein. The sample includes 400,000 to 500,000 distinct CDR3 sequences, over 15% seen only once; the top ten take 8.4%. The material sequenced was PBMCs or a T cell subset sorted from them (not recorded which). These receptors were obtained from an adult woman who had mild COVID-19 (a few samples of this study predate the infection). Cell type and time point are not known. Each CDR3 is given with its conserved first and last residue. A D gene is named only where the DNA matches it firmly. Clone size is stated in some rows and not others, as once, few, many or a class when expanded.

J gene | D gene | V gene | clone size | CDR3 DNA | CDR3 protein
TRBJ2-3 | NA | TRBV20-1 | few | TGCAGTGCTTCGCCGGGGGCGTTGTACACAGATACGCAGTATTTT | CSASPGALYTDTQYF
TRBJ2-7 | TRBD2 | TRBV18 | NA | TGTGCCAGCTCACCAGGAGCGGGGGGTATCTACGAGCAGTACTTC | CASSPGAGGIYEQYF
TRBJ2-3 | NA | TRBV6-2/TRBV6-3 | few | TGTGCCAGCAGCTCTCCGGGACGGAGCACAGATACGCAGTATTTT | CASSSPGRSTDTQYF
TRBJ2-2 | NA | TRBV10-3 | few | TGTGCCATCAGTGACCATTGGTCCGAAAGGGACACCGGGGAGCTGTTTTTT | CAISDHWSERDTGELFF
TRBJ2-1 | NA | TRBV11-2 | NA | TGTGCCAGCAGCTTAATAGGCGATGAGCAGTTCTTC | CASSLIGDEQFF
TRBJ1-2 | NA | TRBV5-4 | few | TGTGCCAGCAGCGTCGGGACGGACTCTCACGGCTACACCTTC | CASSVGTDSHGYTF
TRBJ2-6 | NA | TRBV19 | NA | TGTGCCAGTAGTAGAGGACTGTCTGGGGCCAACGTCCTGACTTTC | CASSRGLSGANVLTF
TRBJ2-3 | NA | TRBV18 | NA | TGTGCCAGCTCACCTCCGGGACTCAAGGCAGATACGCAGTATTTT | CASSPPGLKADTQYF
TRBJ2-3 | NA | TRBV27 | NA | TGTGCCAGCAATGACCGAACCTTCACAGATACGCAGTATTTT | CASNDRTFTDTQYF
TRBJ1-5 | TRBD1 | TRBV20-1 | few | TGCAGTGCGAATAGTGACAGGGGGCATTATAGCAATCAGCCCCAGCATTTT | CSANSDRGHYSNQPQHF
TRBJ1-5 | NA | TRBV9 | NA | TGTGCCAGCAGCGTAGCCCTTAATCAGCCCCAGCATTTT | CASSVALNQPQHF
TRBJ2-5 | TRBD2 | TRBV5-1 | NA | TGCGCCAGCAGCTTAGGCGCGGGAGGGCCCTCGCGGGAGACCCAGTACTTC | CASSLGAGGPSRETQYF
TRBJ1-1 | TRBD1 | TRBV7-2 | NA | TGTGCCAGCAGCTTAAAGGGACAGGGGACTGAAGCTTTCTTT | CASSLKGQGTEAFF
TRBJ1-2 | NA | TRBV10-3 | NA | TGTGCCATCAGTAACTACGAGGGGGACTATGGCTACACCTTC | CAISNYEGDYGYTF
TRBJ2-3 | NA | TRBV7-9 | NA | TGTGCCAGCAGCTCCCGAGGGGCAGTCACAGATACGCAGTATTTT | CASSSRGAVTDTQYF
TRBJ2-7 | NA | TRBV3-1 | NA | TGTGCCAGCAGCCCCTACTCCGGGACAAACTACGAGCAGTACTTC | CASSPYSGTNYEQYF
TRBJ2-5 | TRBD1 | TRBV11-3 | NA | TGTGCCAGCAGCTCAACAGGGGGCAAGAAGACCCAGTACTTC | CASSSTGGKKTQYF
TRBJ1-6 | NA | TRBV7-9 | few | TGTGCCAGCAGCTCAGGGGTTAATTCACCCCTCCACTTT | CASSSGVNSPLHF
TRBJ2-1 | NA | TRBV20-1 | NA | TGCAGTGCGAGCCCGGGGGCTTTAGGCAATGAGCAGTTCTTC | CSASPGALGNEQFF
TRBJ2-5 | TRBD2 | TRBV7-2 | NA | TGTGCCAGCAGCTTAGGGTGGTCGGCGGGGGGGCCGGTCGAGACCCAGTACTTC | CASSLGWSAGGPVETQYF
TRBJ1-2 | NA | TRBV5-8 | many | TGTGCCAGCAGCCCTGGGACCTATGGCTACACCTTC | CASSPGTYGYTF
TRBJ1-2 | NA | TRBV20-1 | NA | TGCAGTGCTAGCGATAACTATGGCTACACCTTC | CSASDNYGYTF
TRBJ2-5 | TRBD1 | TRBV18 | NA | TGTGCCAGCTCACCCCGGGACAGAACACAAGAGACCCAGTACTTC | CASSPRDRTQETQYF
TRBJ2-5 | TRBD2 | TRBV4-1 | many | TGCGCCAGCAGCCAAGTCGTCTGGGGCGGGGGGGACCAAGAGACCCAGTACTTC | CASSQVVWGGGDQETQYF
TRBJ2-2 | NA | TRBV9 | few | TGTGCCAGCAATGGTCCCGGGGAGCTGTTTTTT | CASNGPGELFF
TRBJ2-3 | NA | TRBV5-1 | NA | TGCGCCAGCAGCTTGGCCGGGGGCGTACGCACAGATACGCAGTATTTT | CASSLAGGVRTDTQYF
TRBJ2-1 | TRBD2 | TRBV20-1 | NA | TGCAGTGTTTCCCCCCGCGGGCTAGCGGTGTTGAATGAGCAGTTCTTC | CSVSPRGLAVLNEQFF
TRBJ1-2 | NA | TRBV7-8 | few | TGTGCCAGCAGCTTAGTAGGGGCAAATGGCTACACCTTC | CASSLVGANGYTF
TRBJ2-7 | TRBD2 | TRBV27 | NA | TGTGCCAGCGCCACCACCTGGACTAGCGGATCCTACGAGCAGTACTTC | CASATTWTSGSYEQYF
TRBJ2-7 | NA | TRBV6-1 | many | TGTGCCAGCAGTGAAGAGGAAACCTACGAGCAGTACTTC | CASSEEETYEQYF
TRBJ2-3 | TRBD2 | TRBV29-1 | few | TGCAGCGTTGGAGGGACTAGCGGGAGAACAGATACGCAGTATTTT | CSVGGTSGRTDTQYF
TRBJ2-3 | TRBD2 | TRBV9 | NA | TGTGCCAGCAGCGAGTACCTAGCGGACACAGATACGCAGTATTTT | CASSEYLADTDTQYF
TRBJ2-7 | TRBD2 | TRBV4-1 | few | TGCGCCAGCAGCCAAGAGGTACTAGCGGGGGCCTCCTACGAGCAGTACTTC | CASSQEVLAGASYEQYF
TRBJ1-1 | NA | TRBV24-1 | NA | TGTGCCACCAGAATCAAGGGAAACACTGAAGCTTTCTTT | CATRIKGNTEAFF
TRBJ1-1 | NA | TRBV10-3 | NA | TGTGCCATCAGTGAGTACGGGGGGTTTGGGAACACTGAAGCTTTCTTT | CAISEYGGFGNTEAFF
TRBJ2-1 | TRBD2 | TRBV19 | many | TGTGCCAGTAGTGGGGGAGGGGACTACAATGAGCAGTTCTTC | CASSGGGDYNEQFF
TRBJ2-6 | NA | TRBV27 | many | TGTGCCAGCTCTTCAGCTGTCGGGGCCAACGTCCTGACTTTC | CASSSAVGANVLTF
TRBJ1-5 | TRBD1 | TRBV7-8 | NA | TGTGCCAGCAGCCTAAACAGGGGGTATAATCAGCCCCAGCATTTT | CASSLNRGYNQPQHF
TRBJ2-3 | NA | TRBV20-1 | NA | TGCAGTGCTAGAGATTACGTGGGGGGTAGAGATACGCAGTATTTT | CSARDYVGGRDTQYF
TRBJ2-6 | TRBD1 | TRBV4-1 | NA | TGCGCCAGCGGTCCAAGACAGGGGGCAACCTCTGGGGCCAACGTCCTGACTTTC | CASGPRQGATSGANVLTF
TRBJ2-5 | TRBD2 | TRBV12-3/TRBV12-4 | few | TGTGCCAGCTCCAAATCCGGGGGGGTAGAGACCCAGTACTTC | CASSKSGGVETQYF
TRBJ2-7 | TRBD1 | TRBV6-1 | NA | TGTGCACTCACCCGACAGGGGGCCTACGAGCAGTACTTC | CALTRQGAYEQYF
TRBJ1-1 | NA | TRBV15 | few | TGTGCCACCAGCAGGATCCGACAGATGAACACTGAAGCTTTCTTT | CATSRIRQMNTEAFF
TRBJ2-3 | TRBD2 | TRBV11-3 | many | TGTGCCAGCAGCTTGGCGGGAGCGCCAGATACGCAGTATTTT | CASSLAGAPDTQYF
TRBJ2-7 | NA | TRBV3-1 | NA | TGTGCCAGCAGCCAAGAGGGGGGAGGCGCTACCTACTTC | CASSQEGGGATYF